The sequence of this T cell receptor beta chain was determined in a study of T cell responses to AZD1222 COVID-19 vaccine. About the study: Some second doses came at about 4 weeks and others at about 12 weeks; these were pooled.

Concerning this clone itself: Its antigen is unidentified.

The V gene's germline CDR1 is MDHEN and CDR2 SYDVKM. Trimming took off 5 bases at V and 1 base at J, with 12 bases between the two ends. This CDR3 contains 15 residues. Findings of the study overall: Across spike, vaccine-associated CD4 TCRs were found, dominant at 160-218 and 743-854. Variant regions that are unmutated are reportedly the target of nearly half of spike-specific TCRs. Seropositive AZD1222 recipients at baseline numbered only five or six.

Some clones are missing from TCRdb's copy, which holds only in-frame ones; the method was immunoSEQ multiplex PCR. Found here are over 95,000 clones, about 83% of them singletons; the top ten hold roughly an eighth. The TCR comes from an adult in good health. This rearrangement joins TRBV28 to TRBJ1-5; D might be TRBD1 (5 bases). The input for sequencing was peripheral blood, taken on day 0 of AZD1222 vaccination. This CDR3 reads CASSLQGLSNQPQHF. For the CDR3, the DNA is TGTGCCAGCAGTCTCCAGGGACTCAGCAATCAGCCCCAGCATTTT.